The entry below describes one T cell receptor (beta chain). The sample holds many counts of this clonotype. What this receptor recognizes is not known. Base qualities are not recorded, but no much larger clone differs from it by a single base. The entry originates in a study of tumor-infiltrating lymphocytes in primary liver carcinoma (dated by TCRdb to the late 2010s). About the investigation overall: Of the five patients, three men and two women aged 30 to 69 years, four had hepatocellular carcinoma and one had combined HCC and intrahepatic cholangiocarcinoma. The five patients had tumors staged T1-T3 N0M0, with maximum diameters ranging from about 4.2 to 11 cm. Roughly 3.65 to 7.13 million productive TCRbeta reads were obtained per sample, and no significant difference in read depth was found between tissue types. The study combined TCRbeta repertoire sequencing, expression microarrays and whole-exome sequencing across five regions of each liver tumor, with adjacent normal tissue and blood. TCRbeta repertoire sequencing covered roughly 35 specimens from 5 patients: around 25 tumor regions, 5 adjacent noncancerous liver tissues and 5 peripheral blood samples. To link TCRbeta repertoire diversity to the local molecular phenotype, the 25 to 30 tumor region samples were profiled with Agilent mRNA microarrays. Reproducibility between technical replicate repertoires was high, with correlation coefficients above 0.98 and mean shared-clone rates approximately 0.9.

From its cysteine to its phenylalanine, the CDR3 spans 13 amino acids. This entry keeps only the CDR3 DNA: 39 bases, framed from base 1. The germline V gene specifies MNHEY as CDR1 and SVGAGI as CDR2. V lost 6 bases and J lost 0 bases; the stretch between them is 9 bases long. A constant-region primer and ProtoScript II reverse transcriptase were used to reverse-transcribe TCRbeta-specific cDNA from 500 ng total RNA. Three nested multiplex PCR rounds, following a slightly modified ARM-PCR procedure, were used to build the TCRbeta libraries. Each of the first two PCR rounds ran for around 11 cycles and used multiplex TRBV1-TRBV30 forward primers together with a Cbeta reverse primer. Sample barcodes and Illumina adapters were attached in a final 25-cycle PCR using Deep VentR polymerase. Before sequencing, amplicons of 200-500 bp were gel-purified using a QIAquick gel extraction kit. TCRbeta amplicons were sequenced on an Illumina HiSeq 2500 with 250-bp paired-end reads. The paper's processing steps were these. Trimmomatic v0.33 was used to quality-trim the reads, and FLASH v1.2.11 was used to merge paired reads so that full CDR3 sequences could be recovered. V, D and J germline segments were assigned to the rearranged TCRbeta sequences by MiGEC v1.2.1b. Clonotype statistics and Shannon-Wiener diversity indices were calculated with VDJtools v1.0.0. Except for diversity analysis, only the 250 most abundant clonotypes of each sample were used in subsequent analyses to reduce sampling bias. The raw public reads went through TCRdb reprocessing: fastp at Q25, MiXCR clone calling, in-frame beta chains kept. Records with the same CDR3 protein are collapsed into one entry carrying the most frequent genes and DNA. The V and J calls and clone size come from TCRdb's table, not from the authors' own analysis. The sample table shows 65,000 to 90,000 distinct CDR3 sequences, and 72% are seen once. The biggest ten clones account for approximately 19% of the sample.

The study at large found these results: Only about 7-24% of top clones were present in all five regions of a tumor, suggesting spatial heterogeneity of tumor-infiltrating T cells. The study included only a few patients, and the authors note findings should be validated in a larger study. Because only the TCR beta chain was sequenced and unpaired alpha chains were not captured, true repertoire diversity is likely underestimated. Repertoire overlap was higher between tumor regions (mean around 36%) than tumor-adjacent (17%) or tumor-blood (about 15%) pairs, consistent with antigen-driven expansion. A significantly larger repertoire fraction was made up by the top 250 clones in tumors than in blood (p = 0.039). Comparison of CD4+ and CD8+ T cell repertoires was precluded by the use of bulk unsorted samples.

Without any cell sorting, total RNA and DNA were co-extracted from about 21-30 mg of bulk tissue using the AllPrep DNA/RNA mini kit. About 5 patients with histopathologically diagnosed primary liver carcinoma underwent surgical resection in China between late 2015 and 2016. Chronic HBV infection was present in the patients, and the patients were treatment-naive at sampling. Five spatially separated regions were sampled per tumor: superior, inferior, left-lateral and right-lateral poles, plus the tumor centre. Histology showed that every tumor sample contained more than 80% viable tumor cells. Fresh tumor and adjacent tissue pieces were bisected; one half was stored in RNAlater at -80°C, the other sent for histology.

The receptor comes from a man between 40 and 49 years old with primary liver carcinoma and hepatitis B virus infection. The V gene is TRBV6-5 and the J gene is TRBJ2-7, with TRBD1 as a weak D call on 6 bases. Material for sequencing was liver tumor tissue from sampling region 1. This specimen's cell subset or site label, interpreted: tumor region T1, superior pole. The nucleotide sequence is TGTGCCAGCAGAAAGACAGGCTCCTACGAGCAGTACTTC. Translated, it reads CASRKTGSYEQYF.